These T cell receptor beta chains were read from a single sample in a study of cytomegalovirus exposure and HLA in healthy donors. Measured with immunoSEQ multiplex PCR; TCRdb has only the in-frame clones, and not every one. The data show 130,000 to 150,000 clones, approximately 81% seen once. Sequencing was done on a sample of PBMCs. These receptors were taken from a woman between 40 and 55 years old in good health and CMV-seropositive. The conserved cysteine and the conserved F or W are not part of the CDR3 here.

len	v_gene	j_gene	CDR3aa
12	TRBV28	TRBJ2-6	ASSSGSGANVLT
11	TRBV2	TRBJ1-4	ANSEGRREKLF
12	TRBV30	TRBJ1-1	AWSAGLTNTEAF
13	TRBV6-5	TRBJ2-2	ASSTSGRTTGELF
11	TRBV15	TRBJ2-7	ATSRDSSYEQY
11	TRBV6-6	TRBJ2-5	ASSSRVGETQY
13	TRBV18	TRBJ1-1	ASSPIYEGNTEAF
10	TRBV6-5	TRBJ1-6	ASSLRGTPLH
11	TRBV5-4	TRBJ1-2	ASRDDREDGYT
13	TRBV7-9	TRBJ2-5	ASSSGGRWGETQY